Below, 23 T cell receptor beta chains from the same sample are listed, as sequenced in a study of OX40 agonist ivuxolimab in advanced cancers. Generated by immunoSEQ multiplex PCR, the TCRdb table keeps only in-frame clones and is missing some. The sample shows some 69,000 clones, 80% to 90% of them seen only once. The sample in question was CD4+ or CD8+ T cells sorted from blood, obtained in a trial of the OX40 agonist ivuxolimab. Every receptor here comes from an adult with an advanced solid tumor such as melanoma, head and neck, liver or kidney cancer.

V gene TRBV28 combines with J gene TRBJ2-7; D possibly corresponds to TRBD1 (5 bases). From germline, CDR1 is MDHEN and CDR2 SYDVKM. V lost 5 bases and J 4 bases, leaving 9 bases between the germline ends. The CDR3 contains 12 residues. CDR3 nucleotide sequence: TGTGCCAGCAGTCTTTACAGGTACGAGCAGTACTTC. It codes for CASSLYRYEQYF.

This rearrangement joins TRBV27 to TRBJ1-1; unclear D gene. Germline CDR1 is MNHEY and CDR2 is SMNVEV (reference sequence). The CDR3 loop spans 12 amino acids. V lost 6 bases and J 2 bases, leaving 7 bases between the germline ends. Here the CDR3 reads CASRRGNTEAFF. CDR3 coding DNA: TGTGCCAGCAGAAGAGGAAACACTGAAGCTTTCTTT.

The rearrangement uses TRBV5-1 and TRBJ1-4; no firm D call. The germline CDR1 and CDR2 sequences are SGHRS and YFSETQ. The length of the CDR3 is 16 residues. V lost 2 bases, J lost 2 bases, and 13 bases lay in between. CDR3 residues: CASSLPRGGTNEKLFF. In DNA, the CDR3 is TGCGCCAGCAGCTTACCCCGGGGAGGGACTAATGAAAAACTGTTTTTT.

This clone was counted a few times. One end of the junction is discordant with germline, which a read error may explain. The gene calls are TRBV11-2 and TRBJ2-1; 9 bases fit TRBD2. CDR1 and CDR2 (germline): SGHAT, FQNNGV. The CDR3 consists of 15 residues. The CDR3 DNA follows: TGTGCCAGCAGTTTAGCGGGAGTGTCCTACAATGAGCAGTTCTTC. The encoded protein is CASSLAGVSYNEQFF.

V and J are TRBV10-2 and TRBJ1-4, with a weak D call TRBD1 (5 bases). V lost 8 bases to trimming and J lost 8 bases, with 21 bases between them. The CDR3 loop spans 15 amino acids. The germline gives CDR1 WSHSY, CDR2 SAAADI. The CDR3 bases are TGCGCCAGCCGAGCCGGCCCAGGGTCGGGAGAAAAACTGTTTTTT. It codes for CASRAGPGSGEKLFF.

The V and J genes are TRBV4-1 and TRBJ2-3; TRBD2 matches 13 bases. V gave up 5 bases and J gave up 5 bases; unmatched junction bases: 10. Germline lookup yields CDR1 MGHRA and CDR2 YSYEKL. The CDR3 spans 17 residues. In DNA form, the CDR3 reads TGCGCCAGCAGCTTCAGGACTAGCGGGAGTACAGGAGATACGCAGTATTTT. Its protein product is CASSFRTSGSTGDTQYF.

V and J are TRBV28 and TRBJ2-7; 13 positions agree with TRBD2. Germline-derived CDR1 and CDR2 are MDHEN and SYDVKM. The CDR3 is made up of 18 amino acids. The junction had 11 bases not matched to a gene; V was cut back by 6 bases and J by 0 bases. The CDR3 DNA reads TGTGCCAGCAGCACGCCGGGACTAGCGGGGAGGTACTCCTACGAGCAGTACTTC. The encoded protein is CASSTPGLAGRYSYEQYF.

Note on this clone: One junction end does not reproduce the germline sequence, and a read error may be involved. Other DNA sequences of this sample code for an identical CDR3. This rearrangement joins TRBV4-1 to TRBJ1-5, with D perhaps TRBD1 (5 bases). The CDR3 spans 17 residues. Germline lookup yields CDR1 MGHRA and CDR2 YSYEKL. CDR3 protein: CASSQGRGTLGNQPQHF. CDR3 nucleotides: TGCGCCAGCAGTCAAGGAAGAGGGACCCTCGGCAATCAGCCCCAGCATTTT.

This rearrangement joins TRBV6-1 to TRBJ1-2, with a tentative D call TRBD1 (6 bases). V was pared by 1 base and J by 8 bases, with 8 bases between. This CDR3 has 12 residues. The germline gives CDR1 MNHNS, CDR2 SASEGT. The CDR3 here is CASSEGGLGYTF. In DNA form, the CDR3 reads TGTGCCAGCAGTGAAGGGGGGCTGGGCTACACCTTC.

J is TRBJ2-1 and V is TRBV5-4; 13 bases agree with TRBD2. V lost 4 bases, J lost 6 bases, and 4 bases stayed unmatched. CDR3 length: 15 residues. CDR1 SGHNT and CDR2 YYREEE come from the germline V gene (reference sequence). The CDR3 spells CASSETSGRSNEQFF. The DNA for the CDR3 is TGTGCCAGCAGCGAGACTAGCGGGAGGAGCAATGAGCAGTTCTTC.

The V gene is TRBV11-3, the J gene TRBJ1-1; D gene ambiguous. The length of the CDR3 is 13 residues. Germline values: CDR1 SGHNT, CDR2 YENEEA. Trimming took 5 bases from V and 5 from J, leaving 12 bases between them. CDR3 sequence: CASSPGHRTEAFF. The DNA of the CDR3 is TGTGCCAGCAGCCCAGGTCATCGGACTGAAGCTTTCTTT.

The V and J genes are TRBV7-9 and TRBJ1-2; D possibly corresponds to TRBD1 (5 bases). Trimming shortened V by 5 bases and J by 10 bases, and 14 bases separated the two germline ends. The CDR3 covers 12 residues. Germline values: CDR1 SEHNR, CDR2 FQNEAQ (reference sequence). The CDR3 spells CASSPRQYSYTF. The CDR3 nucleotides are TGTGCCAGCAGCCCGAGACAGTACTCCTACACCTTC. The full variable domain, its missing parts supplied by reference TRBV7-9 and TRBJ1-2, is DTGVSQNPRHKITKRGQNVTFRCDPISEHNRLYWYRQTLGQGPEFLTYFQNEAQLEKSRLLSDRFSAERPKGSFSTLEIQRTEQGDSAMYLCASSPRQYSYTFGSGTRLTVV.

The rearrangement links TRBV19 to TRBJ1-2; 7 nucleotides align to TRBD1. The CDR3 extends over 13 amino acids. Germline CDR1 is LNHDA and CDR2 is SQIVND (reference sequence). V gave up 5 bases and J gave up 8 bases; unmatched junction bases: 8. CDR3 nucleotides: TGTGCCAGTAGTTCCAGACAGGGTGAAGGCTACACCTTC. Translating it yields CASSSRQGEGYTF.

The J gene is TRBJ2-5, the V gene TRBV19, with TRBD2 matching 14 bases. The CDR3 spans 15 residues. The germline CDR1 and CDR2 sequences are LNHDA and SQIVND (reference sequence). V shed 9 bases, J shed 1 base, and the junction held 4 bases outside the gene matches. As DNA, the CDR3 is TGTGCCAGCGGACTAGCGGGGGGAGCCCAAGAGACCCAGTACTTC. It yields the protein CASGLAGGAQETQYF.

The chain has TRBV6-5 and TRBJ1-4; a weak D match, TRBD1 (5 bases). Germline V gives CDR1 MNHEY, CDR2 SVGAGI. Trimming removed 7 bases at V and 5 bases at J, with 11 bases between. The CDR3 runs to 13 residues. CDR3 bases: TGTGCCAGCATCCAGGGTCGGAATGAAAAACTGTTTTTT. It is translated as CASIQGRNEKLFF.

This clone appeared once. Compared with germline, one end of the junction differs, possibly owing to a read error. The chain combines TRBV2 with TRBJ2-7, with D possibly being TRBD1 (5 bases). There are 14 residues in the CDR3. CDR1 and CDR2 (germline): SNHLY, FYNNEI. The CDR3 sequence is CASREAGQVYEQYF. The CDR3 DNA follows: TGTGCCAGCCGTGAGGCCGGACAAGTATACGAGCAGTACTTC.

The V and J genes are TRBV28 and TRBJ2-7; TRBD1 aligns across 9 bases. There are 15 residues in the CDR3. CDR1 is MDHEN, CDR2 SYDVKM, per germline. J was trimmed by 2 bases and V by 6 bases; bases with no gene match: 8. The CDR3 protein is CASSRWDREPYEQYF. The CDR3 region has the DNA TGTGCCAGCAGCCGGTGGGACAGGGAGCCCTACGAGCAGTACTTC.

This clone has a single count. The rearrangement links TRBV28 to TRBJ2-5; no clear D gene. The germline CDR1 and CDR2 sequences are MDHEN and SYDVKM. Trimming left V 5 bases short and J 5 bases short, with 12 bases between. There are 13 residues in the CDR3. The CDR3 here is CASSPGSLETQYF. CDR3 sequence (DNA): TGTGCCAGCAGTCCCGGGTCATTGGAGACCCAGTACTTC.

The chain joins TRBV11-2 to TRBJ2-3; no firm D call. V was clipped by 0 bases and J by 6 bases, with 4 bases between them. CDR3 length: 12 residues. CDR1 and CDR2 from the germline V gene are SGHAT and FQNNGV. CDR3 sequence reads: CASSLDMDTQYF. CDR3 nucleotide sequence: TGTGCCAGCAGCTTAGATATGGATACGCAGTATTTT.

The chain employs TRBV7-9 and TRBJ1-1, with 9 bases that match TRBD1. Per germline, CDR1 SEHNR and CDR2 FQNEAQ (reference sequence). Trimming cost V 5 bases and J 3 bases; bases outside gene matches: 4. The CDR3 has 14 residues. The CDR3 region is CASSQTGGHTEAFF. CDR3 in DNA: TGTGCCAGCAGCCAAACAGGGGGCCACACTGAAGCTTTCTTT.

This sequence joins TRBV29-1 and TRBJ2-2, with D possibly matching TRBD2 (6 bases). The CDR3 has 14 amino acids. V was trimmed by 2 bases and J by 6 bases, leaving 13 bases between them. CDR1 is SQVTM, CDR2 ANQGSEA, per germline. CDR3 residues: CSVELTRRPGELFF. CDR3 coding DNA: TGCAGCGTTGAACTGACTAGAAGGCCCGGGGAGCTGTTTTTT.

This sequence joins TRBV6-5 and TRBJ2-1, with 7 nucleotides matching TRBD1. J gave up 2 bases and V 6 bases, and 7 bases lay outside the gene matches. Germline loops: CDR1 MNHEY, CDR2 SVGAGI. CDR3 length: 15 amino acids. CDR3 residues: CASRVRGLTYNEQFF. The CDR3 DNA follows: TGTGCCAGCAGGGTCAGGGGGTTGACCTACAATGAGCAGTTCTTC.

The chain recombines TRBV19 with TRBJ2-5; 7 bases line up with TRBD2. The CDR3 extends over 14 amino acids. Germline V gene sequence: CDR1 LNHDA, CDR2 SQIVND (reference sequence). V dropped 7 bases and J dropped 1; count of bases not matched to a gene: 6. CDR3 nucleotide sequence: TGTGCCAGTATGGGGAGGGTACCCCAAGAGACCCAGTACTTC. Its translation is CASMGRVPQETQYF.